Below are 29 T cell receptor beta chains sequenced from a single sample in a study of T cells in Graves' hyperthyroidism and ophthalmopathy. From RNA transcripts, TCR beta CDR3 regions were amplified. The HTBI set primed first-round TCR CDR3 RT-PCR. From the multiplex PCR reads, TCRdb called clonotypes with MiXCR, one entry per CDR3 protein. Counted here are roughly 510,000 distinct CDR3 sequences, roughly 20% occurring once; the ten biggest clones make up around 27%. Source material: blood. These receptors all come from a man aged 18 to 29 with Graves' hyperthyroidism.

This clonotype was detected ten times or more. V is TRBV4-1 and J is TRBJ1-1, with a tentative D call TRBD1 (5 bases). V was clipped by 4 bases and J by 7 bases, with 19 bases between them. Germline-derived CDR1 and CDR2 are MGHRA and YSYEKL. This CDR3 has 15 residues. CDR3 in DNA: TGCGCCAGCAGCCGAGAACGGGAAGGAGACAGTGAAGCTTTCTTT. As protein: CASSREREGDSEAFF.

The table lists this clonotype with many counts. J is TRBJ1-6 and V is TRBV6-1, with 9 bases matching TRBD1. V shed 1 base, J shed 7 bases, and the junction held 8 bases outside the gene matches. Germline values: CDR1 MNHNS, CDR2 SASEGT. The CDR3 contains 17 residues. As DNA, the CDR3 is TGTGCCAGCAGTGAAGGCGGGGGACAGGGCAGGAATTCACCCCTCCACTTT. Protein: CASSEGGGQGRNSPLHF.

The CDR3 is CASSSGYSRGETQYF. Written as DNA, the CDR3 is TGTGCCAGCAGTTCTGGATATTCTCGTGGGGAGACCCAGTACTTC. This chain uses TRBV12-3 or TRBV12-4 with TRBJ2-5; D not resolved. V was trimmed by 4 bases and J by 5 bases, leaving 17 bases between them. The CDR3 consists of 15 residues.

The sample holds many counts of this clonotype. The chain recombines TRBV6-1 with TRBJ1-2, with a possible D match to TRBD1 (6 bases). Trimming shortened V by 4 bases and J by 6 bases, and 18 bases separated the two germline ends. Germline lookup yields CDR1 MNHNS and CDR2 SASEGT. This CDR3 is built from 15 residues. The CDR3 sequence: CASSVGAGVINGYTF. The CDR3, as DNA: TGTGCCAGCAGTGTGGGGGCAGGGGTGATTAATGGCTACACCTTC.

This clonotype was seen once. The chain recombines TRBV5-1 with TRBJ2-5; either TRBD1 or TRBD2 may fit D (7 bases each). The V gene's germline CDR1 is SGHRS and CDR2 YFSETQ. Trimming stripped 3 bases from V and 5 bases from J, with 23 bases between. CDR3 length equals 17 residues. The CDR3 loop is CASSSGALQGGLETQYF. The CDR3 nucleotides are TGCGCCAGCAGCTCGGGCGCCCTTCAGGGGGGGCTCGAGACCCAGTACTTC.

At least ten counts were recorded for this clonotype. This chain joins TRBV27 and TRBJ1-1; D gene uncertain. V was shortened by 5 bases and J by 4 bases, with 17 bases between the two germline ends. Germline V CDR1 and CDR2: MNHEY, SMNVEV (reference sequence). This CDR3 region has 15 residues. The CDR3 loop reads CASSRTGSWGTEAFF. The DNA of the CDR3 is TGTGCCAGCAGTCGGACGGGCAGTTGGGGCACTGAAGCTTTCTTT.

This clonotype occurred many times. This rearrangement joins TRBV12-3 or TRBV12-4 to TRBJ2-2; 10 bases map to TRBD1. This CDR3 spans 15 amino acids. J was trimmed by 9 bases and V by 4 bases; bases with no gene match: 8. This chain's CDR3 is CASSSRDRGDRELFF. The CDR3 coding sequence is TGTGCCAGCAGTTCGCGGGACAGGGGAGATCGGGAGCTGTTTTTT.

The sample holds a few counts of this clonotype. The V call is TRBV5-5, the J call TRBJ1-1; D ambiguous. The CDR3 totals 16 residues. The ends were cut back, 4 bases at V and 1 base at J, with 17 bases in the middle. In germline, CDR1 is SGHKS, CDR2 YYEKEE (reference sequence). Here the CDR3 reads CASSPRGARKNTEAFF. Written as DNA, the CDR3 is TGTGCCAGCAGCCCTCGGGGTGCACGGAAGAACACTGAAGCTTTCTTT. The variable domain in full, completed from reference TRBV5-5 and TRBJ1-1, reads DAGVTQSPTHLIKTRGQQVTLRCSPISGHKSVSWYQQVLGQGPQFIFQYYEKEERGRGNFPDRFSARQFPNYSSELNVNALLLGDSALYLCASSPRGARKNTEAFFGQGTRLTVV.

There are a few counts of this clonotype. The rearrangement links TRBV28 to TRBJ1-1; unclear D gene. CDR3 length: 11 residues. Deletions cut 2 bases from V and 11 bases from J, with 9 bases between. The germline V gene encodes CDR1 MDHEN and CDR2 SYDVKM. CDR3 sequence (DNA): TGTGCCAGCAGTTTAGGATCCCGGGCTTTCTTT. This codes for CASSLGSRAFF.

This clonotype was seen at least ten times. The CDR3 region is CASSVENLWEQYF. CDR3 DNA sequence: TGTGCCAGCAGTGTGGAGAACCTTTGGGAGCAGTACTTC. The rearrangement links TRBV6-1 to TRBJ2-7; unclear D gene. Germline V lookup: CDR1 MNHNS, CDR2 SASEGT. Trimming shortened V by 4 bases and J by 7 bases, and 14 bases separated the two germline ends. The CDR3 covers 13 residues.

This clonotype has ten or more counts. V is TRBV28 and J is TRBJ2-7, with TRBD1 matching 7 bases. The CDR3 consists of 15 residues. Per germline, CDR1 MDHEN and CDR2 SYDVKM. Trimming at V came to 2 bases and at J to 4 bases, leaving 8 bases not matched to a gene. The CDR3 coding sequence is TGTGCCAGCAGTTTAGTGGAGAGGGGGCAATACGAGCAGTACTTC. Its protein product is CASSLVERGQYEQYF.

This clonotype was observed a handful of times. Written as DNA, the CDR3 is TGTGCCAGCAGCCAAGTCAGCGGGGGGGCCGGAGAGACCCAGTACTTC. It specifies CASSQVSGGAGETQYF. The chain uses TRBV3-1 and TRBJ2-5, with TRBD2 identical over 10 bases. The CDR3 totals 16 residues. Germline-derived CDR1 and CDR2 are LGHDT and YNNKEL (reference sequence). V lost 1 base and J lost 4; bases outside the gene matches: 6.

The sample holds many counts of this clonotype. The V and J genes are TRBV13 and TRBJ1-1; unclear D gene. This CDR3 region has 15 residues. The V and J ends lost 8 bases and 0 bases respectively, with 16 bases between them. Germline values: CDR1 PRHDT, CDR2 FYEKMQ (reference sequence). Here the CDR3 reads CASGSPQPVNTEAFF. DNA of the CDR3: TGTGCCAGCGGAAGCCCTCAACCAGTGAACACTGAAGCTTTCTTT.

The chain recombines TRBV6-1 with TRBJ2-5; weak D call: TRBD1 (6 bases). Trimming took 7 bases from V and 5 from J, leaving 26 bases between them. This CDR3 contains 17 residues. Per the germline V gene, CDR1 is MNHNS and CDR2 is SASEGT. The CDR3 bases are TGTGCCAGCAATCCATCTGTCAGCAGACAGGCAGGGGAGACCCAGTACTTC. This translates into CASNPSVSRQAGETQYF.

Comment on this clonotype: The conserved final phenylalanine or tryptophan is absent from the CDR3, which likely points to a read error. The chain is built from TRBV11-2 and TRBJ2-2; D possibly corresponds to TRBD2 (7 bases). Deletions cut 2 bases from V and 0 bases from J, with 13 bases between. Germline V gives CDR1 SGHAT, CDR2 FQNNGV. CDR3 length equals 17 residues. For the CDR3, the DNA is TGTGCCAGCAGCTTACGGCGGGGGCTCGCGAACACCGGGGAGCTGTTTTAT. Translating gives CASSLRRGLANTGELFY.

The chain combines TRBV5-6 with TRBJ2-5, with D perhaps matching TRBD1 or TRBD2 (5 bases each). CDR3 length: 13 residues. Germline V CDR1 and CDR2: SGHDT, YYEEEE. V was cut by 6 bases and J by 3 bases, with 12 bases left in between. CDR3 protein: CASTPQGEETQYF. Written as DNA, the CDR3 is TGTGCCAGCACCCCGCAGGGAGAAGAGACCCAGTACTTC.

This clonotype has ten or more counts. The CDR3 DNA reads TGTGCCAGCAGCCAAGAAGGGACTAGCTATTACGAGCAGTACTTC. This sequence encodes CASSQEGTSYYEQYF. The chain employs TRBV4-2 and TRBJ2-7, with 9 bases identical to TRBD2. Germline values: CDR1 LGHNA, CDR2 YNFKEQ. With 0 bases clipped from V and 4 bases from J, the junction kept 4 bases outside the gene matches. This CDR3 spans 15 amino acids.

This clonotype came up many times. The chain combines TRBV19 with TRBJ1-2, with D possibly being TRBD1 (5 bases). In germline, CDR1 is LNHDA, CDR2 SQIVND (reference sequence). The V end was cut by 2 bases, the J end by 10 bases, with 17 bases between. The CDR3 has 14 residues. CDR3 bases: TGTGCCAGTAGTATAAGGGGTACGGATACACCCTACACCTTC. Amino acids: CASSIRGTDTPYTF.

This clonotype appeared many times. The chain recombines TRBV7-2 with TRBJ1-2; 7 nucleotides align to TRBD1. The CDR3 totals 14 residues. CDR1 is SGHTA, CDR2 FQGNSA, per germline. J gave up 2 bases and V 3 bases, and 3 bases lay outside the gene matches. CDR3 protein: CASSFDRVNYGYTF. In DNA, the CDR3 is TGTGCCAGCAGCTTCGACAGGGTGAACTATGGCTACACCTTC.

This clonotype was recorded at least ten times. This chain connects TRBV5-1 to TRBJ1-2, with 7 nucleotides matching TRBD1. V lost 4 bases and J lost 4; bases outside the gene matches: 7. The CDR3 spans 14 residues. Germline V gives CDR1 SGHRS, CDR2 YFSETQ. The CDR3 bases are TGCGCCAGCAGCGACGACAGGGTCGGCTATGGCTACACCTTC. This codes for CASSDDRVGYGYTF.

This clonotype was seen a handful of times. The chain couples TRBV11-2 to TRBJ1-2; 10 bases are shared with TRBD1. The J segment lost 4 bases and the V segment lost 3 bases, leaving 2 bases of the junction unmatched. The CDR3 totals 14 residues. CDR1 is SGHAT, CDR2 FQNNGV, per germline. CDR3 sequence (DNA): TGTGCCAGCAGCTTCGGGACAGGGGTCTATGGCTACACCTTC. Translating it yields CASSFGTGVYGYTF.

This clonotype was recorded at least ten times. The rearrangement uses TRBV12-3 or TRBV12-4 and TRBJ1-5; possibly TRBD1 for D (5 bases). The CDR3 has 17 amino acids. Trimming left V 3 bases short and J 4 bases short, with 19 bases between. CDR3 DNA sequence: TGTGCCAGCAGTTTGGGGAACCAGGGCATCGGGAATCAGCCCCAGCATTTT. Protein: CASSLGNQGIGNQPQHF.

This clonotype was found many times. This chain joins TRBV5-1 and TRBJ1-2; D remains ambiguous. Germline CDR1 and CDR2: SGHRS and YFSETQ. The CDR3 is made up of 12 amino acids. The V gene lost 4 bases and the J gene lost 11 bases, with 15 bases spanning the gap. The CDR3 reads CASSISREGYTF. CDR3 DNA sequence: TGCGCCAGCAGCATAAGTCGGGAGGGATACACCTTC.

This clonotype was counted ten times or more. This chain connects TRBV11-3 to TRBJ1-1, with D hard to call. Germline CDR1 reads SGHNT; CDR2 reads YENEEA. The CDR3 loop spans 11 amino acids. V was shortened by 5 bases and J by 6 bases, with 7 bases between the two germline ends. CDR3 protein: CASSGLSEAFF. DNA of the CDR3: TGTGCCAGCAGCGGACTTTCTGAAGCTTTCTTT.

J is TRBJ2-5 and V is TRBV5-1, with no clear D. Germline loops: CDR1 SGHRS, CDR2 YFSETQ. The CDR3 runs to 12 residues. V was pared by 0 bases and J by 5 bases, with 5 bases between. The CDR3 loop reads CASSLEPETQYF. In DNA form, the CDR3 reads TGCGCCAGCAGCTTGGAACCGGAGACCCAGTACTTC.

This clonotype showed up many times. This chain joins TRBV12-3 or TRBV12-4 and TRBJ2-7; 7 bases are shared with TRBD1. The CDR3 totals 13 residues. V lost 3 bases to trimming and J lost 6 bases; unmatched junction nucleotides: 5. CDR3 DNA sequence: TGTGCCAGCAGTTTGAGACAGGGCGGCGAGCAGTACTTC. It translates to CASSLRQGGEQYF.

Ten or more counts support this clonotype. The chain employs TRBV27 and TRBJ2-4; 10 bases map to TRBD2. The germline CDR1 and CDR2 sequences are MNHEY and SMNVEV (reference sequence). This CDR3 is 15 amino acids long. Trimming at V came to 2 bases and at J to 6 bases, leaving 4 bases not matched to a gene. CDR3 residues: CASSLRAGGLNIQYF. CDR3 bases: TGTGCCAGCAGTTTAAGAGCGGGGGGGTTAAACATTCAGTACTTC.

This clonotype was counted ten times or more. The chain couples TRBV12-3 or TRBV12-4 to TRBJ2-6; D perhaps matches TRBD2 (7 bases). This CDR3 region has 16 residues. Trimming cost V 6 bases and J 4 bases, with 16 bases left between them. DNA for the CDR3: TGTGCCAGCAGAGGCCTGGGGGGGCCGGGGGCCAACGTCCTGACTTTC. It yields the protein CASRGLGGPGANVLTF.

In this sample, this clonotype turned up many times. The chain combines TRBV6-1 with TRBJ2-5; D is ambiguous. Germline V gene data show CDR1 as MNHNS and CDR2 as SASEGT. Between the trimmed V and J ends, which lost 3 bases and 5 bases, there was a span of 10 bases. The CDR3 extends over 13 amino acids. The CDR3 reads CASSELTQETQYF. In DNA form, the CDR3 reads TGTGCCAGCAGTGAGCTAACCCAGGAGACCCAGTACTTC.